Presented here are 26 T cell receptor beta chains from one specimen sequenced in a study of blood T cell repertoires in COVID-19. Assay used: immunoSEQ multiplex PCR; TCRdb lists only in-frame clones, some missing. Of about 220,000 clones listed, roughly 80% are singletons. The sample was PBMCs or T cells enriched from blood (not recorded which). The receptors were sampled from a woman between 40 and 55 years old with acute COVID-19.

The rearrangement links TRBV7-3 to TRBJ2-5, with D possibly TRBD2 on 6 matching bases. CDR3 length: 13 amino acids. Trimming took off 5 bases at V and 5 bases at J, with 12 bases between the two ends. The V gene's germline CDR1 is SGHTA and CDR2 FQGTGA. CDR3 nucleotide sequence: TGTGCCAGCAGCGCCGACCGGGAGGAGACCCAGTACTTC. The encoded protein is CASSADREETQYF.

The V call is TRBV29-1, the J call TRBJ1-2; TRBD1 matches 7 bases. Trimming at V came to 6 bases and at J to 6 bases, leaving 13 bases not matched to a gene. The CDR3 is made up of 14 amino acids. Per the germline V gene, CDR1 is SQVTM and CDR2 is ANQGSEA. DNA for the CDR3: TGCAGCGTGAAGGGGGCACAGGGTGTGGATGGCTACACCTTC. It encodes CSVKGAQGVDGYTF.

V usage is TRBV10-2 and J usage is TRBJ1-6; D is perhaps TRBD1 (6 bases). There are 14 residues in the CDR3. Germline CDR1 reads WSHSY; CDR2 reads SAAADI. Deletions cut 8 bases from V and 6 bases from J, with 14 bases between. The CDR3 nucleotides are TGCGCCAGCGGGGGGGGCGCCGGTAATTCACCCCTCCACTTT. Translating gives CASGGGAGNSPLHF.

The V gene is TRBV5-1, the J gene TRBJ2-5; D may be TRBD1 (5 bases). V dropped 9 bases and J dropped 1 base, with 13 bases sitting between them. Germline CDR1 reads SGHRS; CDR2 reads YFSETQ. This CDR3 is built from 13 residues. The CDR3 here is CATSTALQETQYF. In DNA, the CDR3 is TGCGCCACTTCGACAGCACTCCAAGAGACCCAGTACTTC.

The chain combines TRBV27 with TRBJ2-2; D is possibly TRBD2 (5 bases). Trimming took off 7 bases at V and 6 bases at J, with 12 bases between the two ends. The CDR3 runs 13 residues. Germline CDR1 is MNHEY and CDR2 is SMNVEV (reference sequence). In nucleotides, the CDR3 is TGTGCCAGCAAAAGGACTGGTCCCGGGGAGCTGTTTTTT. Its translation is CASKRTGPGELFF.

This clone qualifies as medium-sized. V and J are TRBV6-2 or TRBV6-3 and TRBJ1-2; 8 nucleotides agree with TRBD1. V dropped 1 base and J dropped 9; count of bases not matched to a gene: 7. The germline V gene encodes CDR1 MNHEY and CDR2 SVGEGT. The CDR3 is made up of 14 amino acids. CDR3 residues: CASSYWKDRARYTF. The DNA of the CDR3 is TGTGCCAGCAGTTACTGGAAGGACAGGGCTCGCTACACCTTC.

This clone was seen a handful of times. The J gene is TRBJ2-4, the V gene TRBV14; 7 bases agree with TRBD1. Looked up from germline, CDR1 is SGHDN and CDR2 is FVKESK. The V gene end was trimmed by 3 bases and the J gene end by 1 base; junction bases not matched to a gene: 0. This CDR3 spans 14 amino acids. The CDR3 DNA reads TGTGCCAGCAGCCAGACAGGGGCCAAAAACATTCAGTACTTC. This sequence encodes CASSQTGAKNIQYF.

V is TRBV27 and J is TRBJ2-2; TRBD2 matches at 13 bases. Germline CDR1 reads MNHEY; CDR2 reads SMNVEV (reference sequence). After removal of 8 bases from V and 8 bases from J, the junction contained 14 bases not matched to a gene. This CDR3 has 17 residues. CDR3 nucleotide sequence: TGTGCCAGCGGAATGACCCGGACTAGCGGGAGCTTAGGGGAGCTGTTTTTT. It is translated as CASGMTRTSGSLGELFF.

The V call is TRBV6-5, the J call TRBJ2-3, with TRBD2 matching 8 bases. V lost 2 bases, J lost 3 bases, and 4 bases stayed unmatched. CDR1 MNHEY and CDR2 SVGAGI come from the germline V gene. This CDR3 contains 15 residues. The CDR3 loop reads CASSYRAGETDTQYF. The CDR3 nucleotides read TGTGCCAGCAGTTACAGAGCGGGAGAAACAGATACGCAGTATTTT.

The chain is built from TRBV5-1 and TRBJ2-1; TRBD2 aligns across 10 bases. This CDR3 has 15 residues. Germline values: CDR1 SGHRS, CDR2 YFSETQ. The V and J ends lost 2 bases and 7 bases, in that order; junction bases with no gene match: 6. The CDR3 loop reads CASSFDLAGANEQFF. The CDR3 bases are TGCGCCAGCAGCTTCGATCTAGCGGGGGCTAATGAGCAGTTCTTC.

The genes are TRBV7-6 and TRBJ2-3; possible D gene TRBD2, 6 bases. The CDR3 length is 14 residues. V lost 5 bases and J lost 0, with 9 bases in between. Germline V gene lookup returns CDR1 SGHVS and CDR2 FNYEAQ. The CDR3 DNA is TGTGCCAGCAGCCCGGGACTGAGCACAGATACGCAGTATTTT. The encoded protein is CASSPGLSTDTQYF.

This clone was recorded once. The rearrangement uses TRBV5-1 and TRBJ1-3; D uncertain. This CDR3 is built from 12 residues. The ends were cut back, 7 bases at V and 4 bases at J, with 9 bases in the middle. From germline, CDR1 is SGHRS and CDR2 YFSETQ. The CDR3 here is CASRSSGNTIYF. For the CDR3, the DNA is TGCGCCAGCCGCTCTTCGGGAAACACCATATATTTT.

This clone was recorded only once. CDR3 coding DNA: TGCGCCAGCAGCTTCCAGGGGATGAACACTGAAGCTTTCTTT. Protein: CASSFQGMNTEAFF. V and J are TRBV4-3 and TRBJ1-1; possible D gene TRBD1, 6 bases. Trimming cost V 5 bases and J 0 bases, with 10 bases left between them. The CDR3 has 14 residues. The germline gives CDR1 LGHNA, CDR2 YSLEER.

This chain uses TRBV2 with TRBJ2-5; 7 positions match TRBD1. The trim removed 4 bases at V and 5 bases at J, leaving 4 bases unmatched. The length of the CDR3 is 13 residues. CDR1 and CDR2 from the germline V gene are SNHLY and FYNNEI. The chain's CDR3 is CASSGTGGETQYF. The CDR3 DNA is TGTGCCAGCAGTGGGACAGGTGGGGAGACCCAGTACTTC.

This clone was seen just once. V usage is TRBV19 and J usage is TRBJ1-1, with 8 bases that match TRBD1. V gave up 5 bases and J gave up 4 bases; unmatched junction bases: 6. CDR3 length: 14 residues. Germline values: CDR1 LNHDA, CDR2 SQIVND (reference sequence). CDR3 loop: CASSAQGAGTEAFF. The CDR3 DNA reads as TGTGCCAGTAGTGCCCAGGGGGCCGGCACTGAAGCTTTCTTT.

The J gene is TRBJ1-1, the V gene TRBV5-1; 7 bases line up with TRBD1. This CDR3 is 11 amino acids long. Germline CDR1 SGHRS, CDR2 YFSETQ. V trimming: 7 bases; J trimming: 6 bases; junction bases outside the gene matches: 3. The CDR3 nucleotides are TGCGCCAGCCATCAGGGGGCTGAAGCTTTCTTT. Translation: CASHQGAEAFF. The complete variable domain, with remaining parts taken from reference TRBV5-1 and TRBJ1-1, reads KAGVTQTPRYLIKTRGQQVTLSCSPISGHRSVSWYQQTPGQGLQFLFEYFSETQRNKGNFPGRFSGRQFSNSRSEMNVSTLELGDSALYLCASHQGAEAFFGQGTRLTVV.

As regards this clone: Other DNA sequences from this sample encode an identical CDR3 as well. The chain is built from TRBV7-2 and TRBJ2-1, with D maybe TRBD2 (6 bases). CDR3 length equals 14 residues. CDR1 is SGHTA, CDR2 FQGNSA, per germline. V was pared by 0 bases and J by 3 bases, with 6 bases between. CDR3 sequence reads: CASSLAGGYNEQFF. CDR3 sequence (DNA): TGTGCCAGCAGCTTAGCGGGAGGCTACAATGAGCAGTTCTTC.

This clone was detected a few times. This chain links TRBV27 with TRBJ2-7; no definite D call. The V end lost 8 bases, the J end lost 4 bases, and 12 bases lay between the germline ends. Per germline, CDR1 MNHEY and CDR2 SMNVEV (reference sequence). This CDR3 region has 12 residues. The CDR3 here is CASGSLGYEQYF. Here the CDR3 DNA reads TGTGCCAGCGGTAGTCTTGGTTACGAGCAGTACTTC.

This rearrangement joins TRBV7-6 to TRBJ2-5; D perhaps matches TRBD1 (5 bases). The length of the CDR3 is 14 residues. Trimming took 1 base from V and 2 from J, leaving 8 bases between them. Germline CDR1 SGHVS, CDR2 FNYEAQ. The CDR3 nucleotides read TGTGCCAGCAGCTTAGAAGACAGTCAAGAGACCCAGTACTTC. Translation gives CASSLEDSQETQYF.

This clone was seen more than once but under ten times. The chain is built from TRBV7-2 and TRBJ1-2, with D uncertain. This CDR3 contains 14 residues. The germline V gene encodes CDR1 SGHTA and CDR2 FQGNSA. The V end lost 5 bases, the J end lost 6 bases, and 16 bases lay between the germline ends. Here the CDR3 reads CASSPGVLRDGYTF. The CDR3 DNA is TGTGCCAGCAGCCCCGGAGTCTTGCGCGATGGCTACACCTTC. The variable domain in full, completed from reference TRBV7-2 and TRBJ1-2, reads GAGVSQSPSNKVTEKGKDVELRCDPISGHTALYWYRQSLGQGLEFLIYFQGNSAPDKSGLPSDRFSAERTGGSVSTLTIQRTQQEDSAVYLCASSPGVLRDGYTFGSGTRLTVV.

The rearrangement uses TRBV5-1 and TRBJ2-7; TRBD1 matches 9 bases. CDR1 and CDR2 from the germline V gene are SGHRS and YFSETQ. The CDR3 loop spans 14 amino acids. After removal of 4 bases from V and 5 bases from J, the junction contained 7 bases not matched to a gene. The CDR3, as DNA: TGCGCCAGCAGCCGGGACAGGGATCGCAACGAGCAGTACTTC. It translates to CASSRDRDRNEQYF.

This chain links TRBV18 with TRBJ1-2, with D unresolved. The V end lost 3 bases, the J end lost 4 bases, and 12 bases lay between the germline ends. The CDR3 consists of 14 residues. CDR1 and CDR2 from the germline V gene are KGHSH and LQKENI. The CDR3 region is CASSPVDIAYGYTF. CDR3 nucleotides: TGTGCCAGCTCACCCGTCGACATCGCCTATGGCTACACCTTC.

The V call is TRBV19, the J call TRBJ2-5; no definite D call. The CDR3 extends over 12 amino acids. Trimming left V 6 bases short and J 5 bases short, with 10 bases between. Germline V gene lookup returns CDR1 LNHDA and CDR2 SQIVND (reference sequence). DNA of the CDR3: TGTGCCAGTAGGGGCAACGAGGAGACCCAGTACTTC. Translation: CASRGNEETQYF. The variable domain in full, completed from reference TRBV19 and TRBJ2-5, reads DGGITQSPKYLFRKEGQNVTLSCEQNLNHDAMYWYRQDPGQGLRLIYYSQIVNDFQKGDIAEGYSVSREKKESFPLTVTSAQKNPTAFYLCASRGNEETQYFGPGTRLLVL.

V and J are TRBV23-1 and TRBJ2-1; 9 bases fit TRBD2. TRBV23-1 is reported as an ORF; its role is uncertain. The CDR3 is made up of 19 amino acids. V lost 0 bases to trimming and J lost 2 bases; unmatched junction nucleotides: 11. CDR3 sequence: CASSQSGLAVLITYNEQFF. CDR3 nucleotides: TGCGCCAGCAGTCAATCGGGACTAGCAGTTCTCATTACCTACAATGAGCAGTTCTTC.

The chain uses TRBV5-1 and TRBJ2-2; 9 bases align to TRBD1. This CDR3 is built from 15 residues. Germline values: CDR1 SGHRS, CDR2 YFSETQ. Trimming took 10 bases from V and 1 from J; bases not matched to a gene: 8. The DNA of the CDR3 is TGCGCCGGTAGACAGGGGGGGGAGAACACCGGGGAGCTGTTTTTT. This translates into CAGRQGGENTGELFF.

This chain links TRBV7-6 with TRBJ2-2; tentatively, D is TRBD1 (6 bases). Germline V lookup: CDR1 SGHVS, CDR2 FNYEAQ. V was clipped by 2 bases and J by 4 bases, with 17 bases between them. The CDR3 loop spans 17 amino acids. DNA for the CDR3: TGTGCCAGCAGCTTAATGGGGGCAGGGATTGTCACCGGGGAGCTGTTTTTT. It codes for CASSLMGAGIVTGELFF.